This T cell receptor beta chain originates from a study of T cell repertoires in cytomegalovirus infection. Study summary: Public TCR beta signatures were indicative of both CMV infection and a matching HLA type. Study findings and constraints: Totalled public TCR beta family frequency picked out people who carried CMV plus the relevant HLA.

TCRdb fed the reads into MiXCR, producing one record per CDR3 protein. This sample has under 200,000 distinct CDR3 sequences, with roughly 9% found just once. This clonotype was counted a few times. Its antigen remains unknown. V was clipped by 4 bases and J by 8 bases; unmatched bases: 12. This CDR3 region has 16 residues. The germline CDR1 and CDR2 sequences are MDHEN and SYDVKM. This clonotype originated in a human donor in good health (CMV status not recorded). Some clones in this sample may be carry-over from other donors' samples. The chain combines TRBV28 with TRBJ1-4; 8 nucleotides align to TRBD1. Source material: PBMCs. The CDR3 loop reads CASSSDVQGEAEKLFF. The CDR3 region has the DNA TGTGCCAGCAGTTCCGACGTACAGGGGGAAGCGGAAAAACTGTTTTTT.